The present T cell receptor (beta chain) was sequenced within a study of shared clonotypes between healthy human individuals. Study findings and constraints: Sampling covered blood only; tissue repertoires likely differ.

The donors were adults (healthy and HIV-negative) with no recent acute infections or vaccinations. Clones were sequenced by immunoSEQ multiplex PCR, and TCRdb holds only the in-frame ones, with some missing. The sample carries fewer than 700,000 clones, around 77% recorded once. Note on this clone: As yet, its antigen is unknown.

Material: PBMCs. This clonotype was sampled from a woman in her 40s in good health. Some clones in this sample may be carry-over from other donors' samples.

The CDR3 sequence is CASSPDRANTGELFF. The CDR3 DNA is TGTGCCAGCTCACCGGACAGGGCCAACACCGGGGAGCTGTTTTTT. V usage is TRBV18 and J usage is TRBJ2-2, with 8 positions matching TRBD1. The CDR3 length is 15 residues. CDR1 and CDR2 (germline): KGHSH, LQKENI. Trimming took 3 bases from V and 2 from J; bases not matched to a gene: 2.